The 30 T cell receptor beta chains below come from one sample, sequenced in a study of control samples from healthy donors and cancer patients. Generated by immunoSEQ multiplex PCR, the TCRdb table keeps only in-frame clones and is missing some. The sample shows around 50,000 clones, around 97% of them seen only once. Source material: blood. These receptors all stem from a woman in her twenties or thirties in good health.

In this sample, this clone turned up once. The chain links TRBV2 to TRBJ2-3; D is possibly TRBD2 (6 bases). Germline values: CDR1 SNHLY, CDR2 FYNNEI. CDR3 length equals 15 residues. V was trimmed by 6 bases and J by 3 bases, leaving 16 bases between them. The CDR3 DNA reads TGTGCCAGCAGACCTCTGACTGGAGGGACAGATACGCAGTATTTT. This translates into CASRPLTGGTDTQYF.

V gene TRBV5-1 combines with J gene TRBJ1-5; the match to TRBD1 covers 7 bases. The V gene end was trimmed by 4 bases and the J gene end by 5 bases; junction bases not matched to a gene: 3. The CDR3 runs 13 residues. Germline V gene sequence: CDR1 SGHRS, CDR2 YFSETQ. CDR3 region: CASSPRGDQPQHF. The CDR3 DNA follows: TGCGCCAGCAGCCCCAGGGGGGATCAGCCCCAGCATTTT.

The chain has TRBV4-1 and TRBJ2-3, with 9 bases that match TRBD2. CDR3 length equals 17 residues. Germline V lookup: CDR1 MGHRA, CDR2 YSYEKL. J lost 5 bases, V lost 0 bases, and 9 bases had no gene match. CDR3 in DNA: TGCGCCAGCAGCCAAGAATTCGCGGGAGGGCCGGGAGATACGCAGTATTTT. Protein sequence: CASSQEFAGGPGDTQYF.

This rearrangement joins TRBV23-1 to TRBJ2-2, with no clear D. TRBV23-1 qualifies as an ORF whose function is uncertain. This CDR3 is 12 amino acids long. V was pared by 11 bases and J by 8 bases, with 15 bases between. CDR3 nucleotides: TGCGCCCCATCGGACGACGGTGGGGAGCTGTTTTTT. It codes for CAPSDDGGELFF.

J is TRBJ1-1 and V is TRBV4-1; 9 bases align to TRBD1. V was clipped by 3 bases and J by 9 bases; unmatched bases: 8. This CDR3 comprises 14 residues. Germline CDR1 reads MGHRA; CDR2 reads YSYEKL. The CDR3 protein is CASSQSGTGTQAFF. DNA of the CDR3: TGCGCCAGCAGCCAGTCCGGGACAGGGACTCAAGCTTTCTTT.

This chain uses TRBV9 with TRBJ2-2; D gene unclear. The CDR3 sequence is 13 residues long. The V end lost 3 bases, the J end lost 8 bases, and 11 bases lay between the germline ends. Germline values: CDR1 SGDLS, CDR2 YYNGEE. This chain's CDR3 is CASSALTRGELFF. In DNA, the CDR3 is TGTGCCAGCAGCGCCCTTACAAGGGGGGAGCTGTTTTTT.

CDR3 sequence: CASSLERANYGYTF. The CDR3 DNA reads TGTGCCAGCAGTTTGGAAAGGGCCAACTATGGCTACACCTTC. V is TRBV28 and J is TRBJ1-2; D uncertain. The CDR3 runs 14 residues. V dropped 3 bases and J dropped 2 bases, with 10 bases sitting between them. The V gene's germline CDR1 is MDHEN and CDR2 SYDVKM.

The chain joins TRBV29-1 to TRBJ2-1; 12 positions agree with TRBD2. V trimming: 4 bases; J trimming: 4 bases; junction bases outside the gene matches: 2. Germline V gives CDR1 SQVTM, CDR2 ANQGSEA. The CDR3 totals 14 residues. In DNA form, the CDR3 reads TGCAGCGTTGGACTAGCGGGAGCTTACAATGAGCAGTTCTTC. It encodes CSVGLAGAYNEQFF.

This clone was seen a few times. The chain is built from TRBV6-2 or TRBV6-3 and TRBJ1-5, with D uncertain. The V gene's germline CDR1 is MNHEY and CDR2 SVGEGT. This CDR3 spans 14 amino acids. V lost 1 base and J lost 4, with 8 bases in between. CDR3 amino acids: CASSYFLTNQPQHF. The CDR3 DNA sequence: TGTGCCAGCAGTTACTTCCTCACAAATCAGCCCCAGCATTTT.

This clone showed up just once. The rearrangement links TRBV6-5 to TRBJ1-1; D not resolved. In germline, CDR1 is MNHEY, CDR2 SVGAGI. V was cut by 0 bases and J by 1 base, with 6 bases left in between. The CDR3 is 14 amino acids. CDR3 loop: CASSYSTENTEAFF. The CDR3 DNA sequence: TGTGCCAGCAGTTACTCGACTGAGAACACTGAAGCTTTCTTT.

The chain uses TRBV14 and TRBJ1-1; D is uncertain. This CDR3 region has 16 residues. V lost 0 bases to trimming and J lost 1 base, with 12 bases between them. Per the germline V gene, CDR1 is SGHDN and CDR2 is FVKESK. This CDR3 is CASSQEAGRWNTEAFF. The CDR3 DNA is TGTGCCAGCAGCCAAGAGGCAGGACGTTGGAACACTGAAGCTTTCTTT.

The chain recombines TRBV2 with TRBJ2-3, with 10 bases aligning to TRBD2. Per the germline V gene, CDR1 is SNHLY and CDR2 is FYNNEI. CDR3 length: 15 residues. With V trimmed by 6 bases and J by 3 bases, 6 bases remained unmatched. CDR3 amino acids: CASSGLAGVTDTQYF. The CDR3 nucleotides read TGTGCCAGCAGCGGTCTAGCGGGAGTGACAGATACGCAGTATTTT. The variable domain in full, with the rest retrieved from reference TRBV2 and TRBJ2-3, is EPEVTQTPSHQVTQMGQEVILRCVPISNHLYFYWYRQILGQKVEFLVSFYNNEISEKSEIFDDQFSVERPDGSNFTLKIRSTKLEDSAMYFCASSGLAGVTDTQYFGPGTRLTVL.

The rearrangement uses TRBV19 and TRBJ2-7; a possible D gene is TRBD2 (6 bases). V was clipped by 6 bases and J by 1 base, with 13 bases between them. The CDR3 is 14 amino acids. The germline gives CDR1 LNHDA, CDR2 SQIVND (reference sequence). The CDR3 spells CASSSAGNSYEQYF. The CDR3 DNA sequence: TGTGCCAGTAGCTCTGCGGGAAATTCCTACGAGCAGTACTTC.

J is TRBJ1-6 and V is TRBV5-6; TRBD1 aligns across 10 bases. Germline lookup yields CDR1 SGHDT and CDR2 YYEEEE. V shed 0 bases and J 8 bases; nucleotides not matched to a gene: 2. The CDR3 totals 15 residues. This CDR3 is CASSLAGTGDSPLHF. As DNA, the CDR3 is TGTGCCAGCAGCTTGGCCGGGACAGGGGATTCACCCCTCCACTTT.

V and J are TRBV30 and TRBJ1-2; 8 bases match TRBD1. This CDR3 region has 14 residues. Per the germline V gene, CDR1 is GTSNPN and CDR2 is SVGIG (reference sequence). J lost 2 bases, V lost 3 bases, and 5 bases had no gene match. Here the CDR3 reads CAWSDRGSNYGYTF. For the CDR3, the DNA is TGTGCCTGGAGCGACAGGGGATCAAACTATGGCTACACCTTC.

This clone was counted only a few times. This chain connects TRBV27 to TRBJ2-2, with a possible D match to TRBD2 (5 bases). Germline lookup yields CDR1 MNHEY and CDR2 SMNVEV (reference sequence). Trimming left V 5 bases short and J 4 bases short, with 14 bases between. CDR3 length: 15 amino acids. The CDR3 spells CASSPLGVATGELFF. DNA of the CDR3: TGTGCCAGCAGTCCACTAGGAGTGGCCACCGGGGAGCTGTTTTTT.

The rearrangement uses TRBV9 and TRBJ1-3; D perhaps matches TRBD1 (6 bases). From germline, CDR1 is SGDLS and CDR2 YYNGEE. The ends were cut back, 4 bases at V and 3 bases at J, with 14 bases in the middle. The CDR3 consists of 15 residues. CDR3: CASSPKGGFGNTIYF. The CDR3 bases are TGTGCCAGCAGCCCCAAGGGGGGCTTTGGAAACACCATATATTTT. Combining the CDR3 with reference TRBV9 and TRBJ1-3 gives the whole variable domain DSGVTQTPKHLITATGQRVTLRCSPRSGDLSVYWYQQSLDQGLQFLIQYYNGEERAKGNILERFSAQQFPDLHSELNLSSLELGDSALYFCASSPKGGFGNTIYFGEGSWLTVV.

The V gene is TRBV12-3 or TRBV12-4, the J gene TRBJ1-3; no firm D call. This CDR3 has 11 residues. V lost 6 bases to trimming and J lost 4 bases, with 4 bases between them. This CDR3 reads CASRGGNTIYF. DNA for the CDR3: TGTGCCAGCAGGGGAGGAAACACCATATATTTT.

The chain links TRBV30 to TRBJ2-1; no clear D gene. The CDR3 is 10 residues long. Germline CDR1 is GTSNPN and CDR2 is SVGIG (reference sequence). Trimming shortened V by 3 bases and J by 5 bases, and 2 bases separated the two germline ends. The CDR3 spells CAWSNNEQFF. CDR3 DNA sequence: TGTGCCTGGAGCAACAATGAGCAGTTCTTC. Combining the CDR3 with reference TRBV30 and TRBJ2-1 gives the whole variable domain SQTIHQWPATLVQPVGSPLSLECTVEGTSNPNLYWYRQAAGRGLQLLFYSVGIGQISSEVPQNLSASRPQDRQFILSSKKLLLSDSGFYLCAWSNNEQFFGPGTRLTVL.

This chain links TRBV18 with TRBJ1-3; D not resolved. The CDR3 runs 14 residues. In germline, CDR1 is KGHSH, CDR2 LQKENI. Trimming stripped 2 bases from V and 8 bases from J, with 13 bases between. The CDR3, as DNA: TGTGCCAGCTCACCAAGTTTAGAAGGAGACACCATATATTTT. Translated: CASSPSLEGDTIYF.

The gene calls are TRBV14 and TRBJ2-3, with no clear D. Germline V gene sequence: CDR1 SGHDN, CDR2 FVKESK. Trimming pared 0 bases from V and 0 bases from J, leaving 10 bases between. This CDR3 comprises 16 residues. The CDR3 DNA sequence: TGTGCCAGCAGCCAAGATCGTTACAAAAGCACAGATACGCAGTATTTT. It encodes CASSQDRYKSTDTQYF.

The chain links TRBV28 to TRBJ2-5; 9 bases are shared with TRBD2. Germline V gene lookup returns CDR1 MDHEN and CDR2 SYDVKM. With V trimmed by 6 bases and J by 5 bases, 10 bases remained unmatched. The CDR3 runs 15 residues. In DNA, the CDR3 is TGTGCCAGCAGCCCCCCCAAAAGCGGGGGGGAGACCCAGTACTTC. It encodes CASSPPKSGGETQYF.

The chain couples TRBV10-2 to TRBJ2-3; 9 nucleotides align to TRBD2. CDR1 is WSHSY and CDR2 is SAAADI in the germline V gene. After removal of 7 bases from V and 2 bases from J, the junction contained 10 bases not matched to a gene. The length of the CDR3 is 16 residues. The CDR3 reads CASTGGVAGATDTQYF. For the CDR3, the DNA is TGCGCCAGCACCGGAGGGGTAGCGGGAGCCACAGATACGCAGTATTTT.

The chain joins TRBV28 to TRBJ2-1, with D maybe TRBD2 (6 bases). Germline CDR1 reads MDHEN; CDR2 reads SYDVKM. V was cut by 7 bases and J by 4 bases, with 20 bases left in between. This CDR3 has 16 amino acids. In DNA, the CDR3 is TGTGCCAGCATGGGGGACTTAGCGGAACATTACAATGAGCAGTTCTTC. This codes for CASMGDLAEHYNEQFF.

The CDR3 loop reads CASSEAGPANSPLHF. DNA for the CDR3: TGTGCCAGCAGTGAAGCGGGCCCAGCGAATTCACCCCTCCACTTT. This chain joins TRBV2 and TRBJ1-6; no clear D. Germline assignment: CDR1 SNHLY and CDR2 FYNNEI. The CDR3 consists of 15 residues. V was trimmed by 0 bases and J by 7 bases, leaving 10 bases between them.

The chain carries TRBV5-6 and TRBJ2-1; weak D call: TRBD2 (5 bases). This CDR3 is 13 amino acids long. CDR1 SGHDT and CDR2 YYEEEE come from the germline V gene. V dropped 2 bases and J dropped 6 bases, with 9 bases sitting between them. The CDR3 region is CASSFLSGNEQFF. In DNA form, the CDR3 reads TGTGCCAGCAGCTTCTTGAGCGGCAATGAGCAGTTCTTC.

CDR3 nucleotide sequence: TGCGCCAGCAGGACAGGGGGAGACACTGAAGCTTTCTTT. Its translation: CASRTGGDTEAFF. The chain employs TRBV5-1 and TRBJ1-1, with 9 bases aligning to TRBD1. Germline V lookup: CDR1 SGHRS, CDR2 YFSETQ. The CDR3 is made up of 13 amino acids. With V trimmed by 5 bases and J by 3 bases, 2 bases remained unmatched.

Here the CDR3 reads CASSLDSPAPQHF. In DNA form, the CDR3 reads TGTGCCAGCAGCTTAGATTCCCCCGCGCCCCAGCATTTT. J is TRBJ1-5 and V is TRBV11-2, with D uncertain. The CDR3 is made up of 13 amino acids. Deletions cut 0 bases from V and 9 bases from J, with 9 bases between. The V gene's germline CDR1 is SGHAT and CDR2 FQNNGV.

Only one count was recorded for this clone. The chain joins TRBV6-4 to TRBJ2-1; 7 positions match TRBD2. The CDR3 totals 15 residues. Per germline, CDR1 MRHNA and CDR2 SNTAGT. V lost 0 bases to trimming and J lost 6 bases; unmatched junction nucleotides: 5. CDR3 bases: TGTGCCAGCAGTGACTCGAATACGGGGGGCAATGAGCAGTTCTTC. Translation gives CASSDSNTGGNEQFF.

The V and J genes are TRBV2 and TRBJ2-6, with D unclear. This CDR3 is 15 amino acids long. Trimming cost V 3 bases and J 0 bases, with 6 bases left between them. The germline CDR1 and CDR2 sequences are SNHLY and FYNNEI. The CDR3 DNA is TGTGCCAGCAGTGACCCCGTCTCTGGGGCCAACGTCCTGACTTTC. This encodes CASSDPVSGANVLTF.